The 21 T cell receptor beta chains reported below all come from one sample, sequenced in a study of T-cell memory formation after mild COVID-19 (dated by TCRdb to 2020 to 2023). The library relied on 5' RACE. The sequencer listed for this sample is Illumina NovaSeq 6000. The public reads were reprocessed in TCRdb via fastp at Q25 and MiXCR, keeping in-frame beta chains. Every CDR3 protein is listed once, alongside the most common genes and DNA of its rows. This sample comprises about 420,000 distinct CDR3 sequences, about 25% of them detected only once. The ten largest clones add up to about an eighth of the sample. Sequenced sample: PBMCs or a T cell subset sorted from them (not recorded which). These receptors originate from an adult woman who had mild COVID-19 (a few samples of this study predate the infection). The sample titles of this study are shuffled in the database, so cell type and time point are left out; the donor was told from shared clones.

This clonotype was seen a few times. The chain has TRBV12-3 or TRBV12-4 and TRBJ2-7, with TRBD2 identical over 11 bases. Trimming at V came to 5 bases and at J to 2 bases, leaving 17 bases not matched to a gene. The CDR3 runs to 19 residues. The CDR3 sequence: CASSPGESGLAVQTYEQYF. CDR3 DNA sequence: TGTGCCAGCAGTCCGGGGGAGTCGGGACTAGCGGTCCAAACCTACGAGCAGTACTTC.

The chain is built from TRBV7-6 and TRBJ2-2; D may be TRBD1 or TRBD2 (5 bases each). CDR3 length equals 16 residues. The germline V and J ends were trimmed by 5 bases and 5 bases, with 18 bases remaining between them. Germline loops: CDR1 SGHVS, CDR2 FNYEAQ. CDR3 DNA: TGTGCCAGCAGCAACCGGGGCCCCGTCGCTACCGGGGAGCTGTTTTTT. Encoded protein: CASSNRGPVATGELFF.

The rearrangement joins TRBV6-4 to TRBJ2-2, with D perhaps matching TRBD2 (7 bases). CDR1 and CDR2 from the germline V gene are MRHNA and SNTAGT. CDR3 length: 16 residues. V lost 3 bases and J lost 3, with 14 bases in between. The CDR3 spells CASSEGASGYTGELFF. The DNA for the CDR3 is TGTGCCAGCAGTGAGGGGGCTAGCGGTTACACCGGGGAGCTGTTTTTT.

The sample holds a few counts of this clonotype. The CDR3 here is CSVGGNAGYGYTF. The CDR3, as DNA: TGCAGCGTTGGTGGCAACGCGGGGTATGGCTACACCTTC. This sequence joins TRBV29-1 and TRBJ1-2; D not resolved. The CDR3 extends over 13 amino acids. Trimming pared 4 bases from V and 5 bases from J, leaving 14 bases between. Germline CDR1 SQVTM, CDR2 ANQGSEA.

This clonotype was seen only once. J is TRBJ1-4 and V is TRBV4-1; D might be TRBD1 (5 bases). Germline V CDR1 and CDR2: MGHRA, YSYEKL. The CDR3 sequence is 15 residues long. Trimming shortened V by 0 bases and J by 4 bases, and 9 bases separated the two germline ends. CDR3 amino acids: CASSQDYQGNEKLFF. CDR3 coding DNA: TGCGCCAGCAGCCAAGATTACCAGGGTAATGAAAAACTGTTTTTT.

The chain has TRBV3-2 and TRBJ2-3. TRBV3-2 is flagged as a pseudogene. The length of the CDR3 is 9 residues. The CDR3 region has the DNA TGTGCCAGCAAGGATACGCAGTATTTT. Encoded protein: CASKDTQYF.

The genes are TRBV12-3 or TRBV12-4 and TRBJ1-1; a weak D match, TRBD1 (5 bases). The CDR3 totals 15 residues. V was pared by 5 bases and J by 5 bases, with 18 bases between. CDR3 in amino acids: CASSRQVTGWTEAFF. DNA of the CDR3: TGTGCCAGCAGTCGCCAAGTCACAGGATGGACTGAAGCTTTCTTT.

J is TRBJ2-1 and V is TRBV10-3, with TRBD2 identical over 7 bases. The germline V gene encodes CDR1 ENHRY and CDR2 SYGVKD. The trim removed 8 bases at V and 5 bases at J, leaving 9 bases unmatched. This CDR3 is 14 amino acids long. DNA for the CDR3: TGTGCCATCTCGCGGACTAGTGAGGACAATGAGCAGTTCTTC. Translating it yields CAISRTSEDNEQFF.

A few counts support this clonotype. The genes are TRBV4-2 and TRBJ1-1; D ambiguous. This CDR3 comprises 16 residues. Trimming stripped 1 base from V and 1 base from J, with 13 bases between. Germline assignment: CDR1 LGHNA and CDR2 YNFKEQ. DNA of the CDR3: TGTGCCAGCAGCCAAGTTGACGGGGAAGGGAACACTGAAGCTTTCTTT. Its translation is CASSQVDGEGNTEAFF.

CDR3 protein: CASSVGVWYEQYF. CDR3 coding DNA: TGTGCCAGCTCAGTCGGGGTCTGGTACGAGCAGTACTTC. The chain is built from TRBV18 and TRBJ2-7; D may be TRBD2 (5 bases). The CDR3 length is 13 residues. Germline CDR1 reads KGHSH; CDR2 reads LQKENI. The V and J ends lost 5 bases and 4 bases respectively, with 12 bases between them.

This clonotype was counted a single time. The chain carries TRBV5-1 and TRBJ1-1; 9 bases line up with TRBD1. This CDR3 is 14 amino acids long. Germline CDR1 and CDR2: SGHRS and YFSETQ. V lost 0 bases, J lost 7 bases, and 4 bases stayed unmatched. The CDR3 is CASSLGQGGVEAFF. The CDR3 region has the DNA TGCGCCAGCAGCTTGGGACAGGGGGGAGTTGAAGCTTTCTTT. The variable domain in full, completed from reference TRBV5-1 and TRBJ1-1, reads KAGVTQTPRYLIKTRGQQVTLSCSPISGHRSVSWYQQTPGQGLQFLFEYFSETQRNKGNFPGRFSGRQFSNSRSEMNVSTLELGDSALYLCASSLGQGGVEAFFGQGTRLTVV.

The V gene is TRBV7-8, the J gene TRBJ2-7; D is ambiguous. The length of the CDR3 is 13 residues. With 5 bases removed from V and 1 base from J, the gap between germline ends came to 9 bases. The V gene's germline CDR1 is SGHVS and CDR2 FQNEAQ. The CDR3 region has the DNA TGTGCCAGCAGCCACCGGGTTTCCTACGAGCAGTACTTC. Its protein product is CASSHRVSYEQYF.

J is TRBJ2-7 and V is TRBV6-2 or TRBV6-3; 9 bases align to TRBD2. J lost 11 bases, V lost 0 bases, and 5 bases had no gene match. This CDR3 is 13 amino acids long. In germline, CDR1 is MNHEY, CDR2 SVGEGT. The chain's CDR3 is CASSYSPGTSKYF. In nucleotides, the CDR3 is TGTGCCAGCAGTTACTCCCCCGGGACTAGCAAGTACTTC.

The chain employs TRBV6-5 and TRBJ1-4; TRBD1 matches at 7 bases. This CDR3 region has 14 residues. V lost 2 bases, J lost 7 bases, and 4 bases stayed unmatched. Germline loops: CDR1 MNHEY, CDR2 SVGAGI. CDR3 loop: CASSYRRDSEKLFF. The DNA of the CDR3 is TGTGCCAGCAGTTACCGCCGGGACAGTGAAAAACTGTTTTTT.

The V and J genes are TRBV3-1 and TRBJ2-7; TRBD1 matches 9 bases. CDR1 and CDR2 (germline): LGHDT, YNNKEL (reference sequence). The CDR3 has 15 amino acids. V shed 4 bases, J shed 6 bases, and the junction held 10 bases outside the gene matches. This CDR3 reads CASSRPGTGTLEQYF. CDR3 DNA: TGTGCCAGCAGCCGCCCCGGGACAGGGACCCTCGAGCAGTACTTC.

The chain links TRBV9 to TRBJ1-1; D remains unclear. The CDR3 runs to 16 residues. The germline CDR1 and CDR2 sequences are SGDLS and YYNGEE. Trimming shortened V by 0 bases and J by 0 bases, and 12 bases separated the two germline ends. This chain's CDR3 is CASSVVLGPLNTEAFF. The CDR3 DNA sequence: TGTGCCAGCAGCGTAGTGTTGGGTCCTTTGAACACTGAAGCTTTCTTT.

This chain connects TRBV9 to TRBJ2-3, with 10 bases fitting TRBD2. V lost 2 bases and J lost 4; bases outside the gene matches: 7. This CDR3 spans 16 amino acids. Germline-derived CDR1 and CDR2 are SGDLS and YYNGEE. This chain's CDR3 is CASSVPLAGGADTQYF. CDR3 DNA sequence: TGTGCCAGCAGCGTCCCGTTAGCGGGAGGAGCAGATACGCAGTATTTT.

The V gene is TRBV20-1, the J gene TRBJ2-7; 7 nucleotides agree with TRBD1. This CDR3 is built from 13 residues. Germline values: CDR1 DFQATT, CDR2 SNEGSKA (reference sequence). Germline trimming cut 5 bases from V and 0 bases from J; bases unmatched to any gene: 4. The CDR3 DNA reads TGCAGTGCTGGACAGGCAGCCTCCTACGAGCAGTACTTC. This translates into CSAGQAASYEQYF.

This sequence joins TRBV7-3 and TRBJ2-1; TRBD2 is a possible D gene (5 bases). CDR3 length: 15 amino acids. Per the germline V gene, CDR1 is SGHTA and CDR2 is FQGTGA. The germline V and J ends were trimmed by 5 bases and 9 bases, with 20 bases remaining between them. The CDR3 coding sequence is TGTGCCAGCAGCCCCCCCCCGGAGGACCGCGGTGAGCAGTTCTTC. Translation gives CASSPPPEDRGEQFF.

The rearrangement joins TRBV7-2 to TRBJ2-7, with D uncertain. Germline assignment: CDR1 SGHTA and CDR2 FQGNSA. V was pared by 1 base and J by 2 bases, with 6 bases between. The CDR3 is 13 amino acids. The CDR3 DNA is TGTGCCAGCAGCTTAGGTGTCCCCTACGAGCAGTACTTC. It specifies CASSLGVPYEQYF.

This clonotype appeared a few times. The V and J genes are TRBV20-1 and TRBJ2-3, with D tentatively TRBD2 (6 bases). CDR3 length equals 15 residues. Germline V gene data show CDR1 as DFQATT and CDR2 as SNEGSKA (reference sequence). Deletions cut 6 bases from V and 1 base from J, with 17 bases between. The chain's CDR3 is CSARTAGSGTDTQYF. As DNA, the CDR3 is TGCAGTGCCAGAACCGCCGGGAGTGGCACAGATACGCAGTATTTT.